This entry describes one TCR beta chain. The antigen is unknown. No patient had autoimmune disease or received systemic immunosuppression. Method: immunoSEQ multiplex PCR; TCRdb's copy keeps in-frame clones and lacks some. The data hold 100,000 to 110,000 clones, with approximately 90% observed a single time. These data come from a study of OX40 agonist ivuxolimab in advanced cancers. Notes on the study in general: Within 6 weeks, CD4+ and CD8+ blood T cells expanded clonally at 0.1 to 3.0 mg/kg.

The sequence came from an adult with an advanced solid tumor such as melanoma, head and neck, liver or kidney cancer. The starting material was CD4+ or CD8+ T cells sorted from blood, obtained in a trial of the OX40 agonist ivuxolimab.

The CDR3 spells CASSQDGFQPQHF. In nucleotides, the CDR3 is TGCGCCAGCAGCCAAGATGGGTTCCAGCCCCAGCATTTT. The chain is built from TRBV4-3 and TRBJ1-5, with D hard to call. Germline V lookup: CDR1 LGHNA, CDR2 YSLEER. V lost 0 bases, J lost 7 bases, and 7 bases lay in between. The CDR3 runs to 13 residues.